Detailed here is one T cell receptor (beta chain). Its antigen is as yet unknown. At deep level, the assay was performed. Method: immunoSEQ multiplex PCR; TCRdb's copy keeps in-frame clones and lacks some. The data show 1,400,000 or so clones, around 98.5% seen once. The record originates from a study of shared clonotypes between healthy human individuals. Study-wide findings and caveats: Sampling covered blood only; tissue repertoires likely differ. Clonotype sharing among donors was thought likely to change with sequencing depth.

A CD45RA-negative memory subset and a CD45RA+ naive subset were separated from the CD4+ cells. Sequencing used naive CD4+ T cells sorted from blood. Subset: CD45RA+ positively selected. The source is a man younger than 40 in good health.

The DNA of the CDR3 is TGTGCCAGCAGTCCTCTTGGGGCTGGGCAGTACTTC. As protein: CASSPLGAGQYF. The chain is built from TRBV28 and TRBJ2-7, with a possible D match to TRBD1 (5 bases). Trimming removed 5 bases at V and 9 bases at J, with 14 bases between. Germline V gene sequence: CDR1 MDHEN, CDR2 SYDVKM. The CDR3 has 12 amino acids.